The 10 T cell receptor beta chains in this list originate from one sample, sequenced in a study of brain T cells in children with intractable seizures. The repertoire was sequenced with immunoSEQ multiplex PCR; TCRdb's copy has only in-frame clones and lacks some. The sample consists of about 320,000 clones, over 90% of them appearing once. The time point was: blood from clinic visit 5 months post-surgery; TSC patient then seizure free. The material was peripheral blood, obtained about 5 months after surgery. The receptors here all came from a boy in the first two years of life with tuberous sclerosis and intractable seizures.

V gene TRBV28 combines with J gene TRBJ1-2, with D unclear. Germline CDR1 reads MDHEN; CDR2 reads SYDVKM. This CDR3 contains 11 residues. Trimming took off 7 bases at V and 7 bases at J, with 10 bases between the two ends. The DNA of the CDR3 is TGTGCCAGCACCGACTGGGGTGGCTACACCTTC. It yields the protein CASTDWGGYTF.

J is TRBJ2-7 and V is TRBV19, with a possible D match to TRBD1 (5 bases). Germline values: CDR1 LNHDA, CDR2 SQIVND (reference sequence). The CDR3 runs to 14 residues. V dropped 5 bases and J dropped 2 bases, with 13 bases sitting between them. This CDR3 reads CASSPGLGAYEQYF. The CDR3 DNA reads TGTGCCAGTAGTCCAGGGTTGGGTGCCTACGAGCAGTACTTC. Supplemented by reference TRBV19 and TRBJ2-7, the full variable domain reads DGGITQSPKYLFRKEGQNVTLSCEQNLNHDAMYWYRQDPGQGLRLIYYSQIVNDFQKGDIAEGYSVSREKKESFPLTVTSAQKNPTAFYLCASSPGLGAYEQYFGPGTRLTVT.

This chain joins TRBV5-4 and TRBJ2-7; D uncertain. The length of the CDR3 is 14 residues. CDR1 is SGHNT, CDR2 YYREEE, per germline (reference sequence). V shed 0 bases and J shed 4 bases, with 11 bases lying between them. The CDR3 bases are TGTGCCAGCAGCTTGGCCGCTACGCAGTACGAGCAGTACTTC. Amino acids: CASSLAATQYEQYF.

This chain connects TRBV14 to TRBJ2-7; D gene uncertain. The CDR3 sequence is 13 residues long. With 1 base removed from V and 3 bases from J, the gap between germline ends came to 7 bases. Germline V CDR1 and CDR2: SGHDN, FVKESK. For the CDR3, the DNA is TGTGCCAGCAGCCAAGGCAATCTCTACGAGCAGTACTTC. This encodes CASSQGNLYEQYF.

This chain links TRBV14 with TRBJ2-1; D is unclear. Trimming shortened V by 3 bases and J by 8 bases, and 8 bases separated the two germline ends. The V gene's germline CDR1 is SGHDN and CDR2 FVKESK. The CDR3 spans 12 residues. The CDR3 protein is CASSHTGDEQFF. The CDR3 coding sequence is TGTGCCAGCAGCCACACTGGGGATGAGCAGTTCTTC.

J is TRBJ2-1 and V is TRBV20-1; TRBD2 matches at 8 bases. The CDR3 runs 16 residues. Germline lookup yields CDR1 DFQATT and CDR2 SNEGSKA (reference sequence). V lost 3 bases to trimming and J lost 5 bases; unmatched junction nucleotides: 12. DNA for the CDR3: TGCAGTGCTAGTGAACTCGCCCCGGGAGGGGACAATGAGCAGTTCTTC. Translating gives CSASELAPGGDNEQFF.

V and J are TRBV6-6 and TRBJ1-6; D is uncertain. CDR1 and CDR2 from the germline V gene are MNHNY and SVGAGI (reference sequence). Trimming left V 7 bases short and J 3 bases short, with 10 bases between. The CDR3 covers 14 residues. CDR3 coding DNA: TGTGCCAGCACCGGCGAGGGCTATAATTCACCCCTCCACTTT. Protein: CASTGEGYNSPLHF.

This clone has a handful of counts. The gene calls are TRBV6-1 and TRBJ2-3; 9 positions agree with TRBD2. This CDR3 comprises 16 residues. Germline V gene sequence: CDR1 MNHNS, CDR2 SASEGT. V shed 3 bases, J shed 1 base, and the junction held 5 bases outside the gene matches. The CDR3 loop is CASSDLAGEGTDTQYF. DNA of the CDR3: TGTGCCAGCAGTGATTTAGCGGGAGAGGGCACAGATACGCAGTATTTT.

The genes are TRBV29-1 and TRBJ2-3; D is tentatively TRBD1 or TRBD2 (5 bases each). V gave up 4 bases and J gave up 2 bases, with 13 bases separating them. Germline V gives CDR1 SQVTM, CDR2 ANQGSEA. The CDR3 consists of 14 residues. The CDR3 protein is CSVVLGTVTDTQYF. The CDR3 nucleotides read TGCAGCGTTGTCTTAGGGACGGTCACAGATACGCAGTATTTT.

This CDR3 is CAISRTDSYGYTF. CDR3 in DNA: TGTGCCATCTCGCGGACGGACTCTTATGGCTACACCTTC. The J gene is TRBJ1-2, the V gene TRBV10-3; no definite D call. The germline V gene has CDR1 ENHRY and CDR2 SYGVKD. With 8 bases removed from V and 5 bases from J, the gap between germline ends came to 15 bases. The CDR3 runs to 13 residues.